Sequencing of this T cell receptor (beta chain) was carried out in a study of response to subunit inactivated influenza vaccine. Overall study findings and caveats: A suggestion made by the authors is that each seasonal influenza vaccination recruits few new T cells.

This clonotype was picked up a small number of times. Antigen specificity is unknown. One entry per CDR3 protein results from TCRdb running MiXCR on the RT-PCR reads. The sample has 300,000 to 350,000 distinct CDR3 sequences, 20% to 25% seen once. The specimen was PBMCs from blood, collected less than 22 months after vaccination. The origin of this receptor is a man aged 45 to 70 who received an inactivated influenza vaccine.

CDR3 bases: TGTGCCAGCAGCTGGGGGGGAGGGCCCCCCTACAATGAGCAGTTCTTC. Translated, it gives CASSWGGGPPYNEQFF. V and J are TRBV27 and TRBJ2-1; 7 nucleotides agree with TRBD2. V lost 6 bases and J lost 2; bases outside the gene matches: 10. This CDR3 is built from 16 residues. The germline V gene has CDR1 MNHEY and CDR2 SMNVEV (reference sequence).